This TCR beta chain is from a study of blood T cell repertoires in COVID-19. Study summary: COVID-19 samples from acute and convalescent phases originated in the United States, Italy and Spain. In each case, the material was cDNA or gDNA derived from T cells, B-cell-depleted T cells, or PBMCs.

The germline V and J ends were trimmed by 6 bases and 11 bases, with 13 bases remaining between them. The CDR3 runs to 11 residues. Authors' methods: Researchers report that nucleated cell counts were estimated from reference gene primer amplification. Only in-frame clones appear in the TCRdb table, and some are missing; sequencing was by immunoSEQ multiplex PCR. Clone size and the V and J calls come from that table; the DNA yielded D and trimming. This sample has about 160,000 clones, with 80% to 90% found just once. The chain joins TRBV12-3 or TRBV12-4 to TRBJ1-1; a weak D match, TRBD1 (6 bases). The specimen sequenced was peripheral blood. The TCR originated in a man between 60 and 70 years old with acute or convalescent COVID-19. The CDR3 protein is CASSTGNLAFF. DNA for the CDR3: TGTGCCAGCAGCACAGGGAACTTGGCTTTCTTT.